The TCR beta chain under discussion was sequenced for a study of T cells after yellow fever vaccination. The germline gives CDR1 SGHTA, CDR2 FQGNSA. This CDR3 region has 13 residues. V was pared by 5 bases and J by 1 base, with 9 bases between. TCR cDNA, made by 5'RACE template switching, carried an added universal primer site and UMIs. TCRdb re-called the 5' RACE reads through MiXCR, storing one row per CDR3 protein. Counted here are 450,000 to 550,000 distinct CDR3 sequences, 21% occurring once; the ten biggest clones make up less than 20%. A remark on this clonotype: Its antigen is still unknown.

Points from the study as a whole: Among primary-vaccination clones, most reappeared after the booster, at approximately 97% for CD4 and roughly 90% for CD8.

The TCR originated in a man aged 18 to 35 who received the YFV17D yellow fever vaccine. J is TRBJ2-7 and V is TRBV7-2; D gene ambiguous. The sample in question was PBMCs, obtained more than 20 days after the first yellow fever vaccination. This chain's CDR3 is CASSGAHSYEQYF. The CDR3 DNA sequence: TGTGCCAGCAGCGGCGCCCATTCCTACGAGCAGTACTTC.